This passage covers 8 T cell receptor beta chains from one sample sequenced in a study of cytomegalovirus exposure and HLA in healthy donors. PCR primers comprised 60 Vbeta and 13 Jbeta primers. Libraries were prepared by immunoSEQ multiplex PCR; TCRdb keeps only in-frame clonotypes and omits some of them. Here the sample spans about 130,000 clones, around 79% being singletons. Sequenced: PBMCs. The receptors here all came from a man between 35 and 55 years old in good health and CMV-seropositive.

V usage is TRBV6-1 and J usage is TRBJ2-7; possible D gene TRBD2, 6 bases. CDR1 and CDR2 (germline): MNHNS, SASEGT. V dropped 1 base and J dropped 0 bases, with 13 bases sitting between them. The CDR3 has 16 amino acids. CDR3 DNA sequence: TGTGCCAGCAGTGAAGAATTAGGAGGGATCTCCTACGAGCAGTACTTC. This translates into CASSEELGGISYEQYF.

J is TRBJ1-2 and V is TRBV19, with 8 bases aligning to TRBD1. CDR3 length: 14 amino acids. The germline CDR1 and CDR2 sequences are LNHDA and SQIVND (reference sequence). The V gene end was trimmed by 0 bases and the J gene end by 8 bases; junction bases not matched to a gene: 5. The CDR3 here is CASSIDPTGVGYTF. Here the CDR3 DNA reads TGTGCCAGTAGTATAGACCCGACAGGGGTAGGCTACACCTTC.

This clone is a singleton in its sample. The chain has TRBV18 and TRBJ2-3, with 8 bases lining up with TRBD1. CDR1 is KGHSH, CDR2 LQKENI, per germline. The CDR3 is made up of 16 amino acids. The V and J ends lost 0 bases and 4 bases, in that order; junction bases with no gene match: 6. CDR3 residues: CASSPPGRGLSDTQYF. The CDR3 nucleotides are TGTGCCAGCTCACCACCGGGCAGGGGGCTCTCAGATACGCAGTATTTT.

On this clone itself: At one end the junction does not follow the germline gene, possibly because of a read error. V gene TRBV7-7 combines with J gene TRBJ2-7, with TRBD2 matching 8 bases. This CDR3 spans 14 amino acids. Per the germline V gene, CDR1 is SSHAT and CDR2 is FNYEAQ (reference sequence). CDR3 residues: CASTRPREECEQYF. The CDR3 DNA sequence: TGTGCTAGCACTCGGCCGCGGGAGGAATGCGAGCAGTACTTC.

The rearrangement joins TRBV6-5 to TRBJ1-5; TRBD1 matches at 7 bases. Germline lookup yields CDR1 MNHEY and CDR2 SVGAGI. J lost 7 bases, V lost 2 bases, and 5 bases had no gene match. CDR3 length: 14 amino acids. As DNA, the CDR3 is TGTGCCAGCAGTTACCGGGACAGAGGACAGCCCCAGCATTTT. It yields the protein CASSYRDRGQPQHF.

This clone was detected a few times. V is TRBV29-1 and J is TRBJ1-2; D ambiguous. CDR3 length: 11 residues. The V end lost 3 bases, the J end lost 8 bases, and 10 bases lay between the germline ends. Germline lookup yields CDR1 SQVTM and CDR2 ANQGSEA. The CDR3 nucleotides are TGCAGCGTTGAGGCAGGTGCCGGCTACACCTTC. It encodes CSVEAGAGYTF.

This clone was observed a single time. The CDR3 DNA sequence: TGCGCCAGCAGCGATACGAGCGGGGGCTCCTATGGCTACACCTTC. This gives the protein CASSDTSGGSYGYTF. This chain connects TRBV5-1 to TRBJ1-2, with D maybe TRBD1 (6 bases). V dropped 4 bases and J dropped 4 bases, with 17 bases sitting between them. The germline V gene has CDR1 SGHRS and CDR2 YFSETQ. The CDR3 totals 15 residues.

The CDR3 reads CAISPSPANTGELFF. In DNA, the CDR3 is TGTGCCATCAGTCCGTCGCCGGCGAACACCGGGGAGCTGTTTTTT. The J gene is TRBJ2-2, the V gene TRBV10-3, with D uncertain. This CDR3 contains 15 residues. The germline V and J ends were trimmed by 5 bases and 0 bases, with 10 bases remaining between them. The germline CDR1 and CDR2 sequences are ENHRY and SYGVKD.